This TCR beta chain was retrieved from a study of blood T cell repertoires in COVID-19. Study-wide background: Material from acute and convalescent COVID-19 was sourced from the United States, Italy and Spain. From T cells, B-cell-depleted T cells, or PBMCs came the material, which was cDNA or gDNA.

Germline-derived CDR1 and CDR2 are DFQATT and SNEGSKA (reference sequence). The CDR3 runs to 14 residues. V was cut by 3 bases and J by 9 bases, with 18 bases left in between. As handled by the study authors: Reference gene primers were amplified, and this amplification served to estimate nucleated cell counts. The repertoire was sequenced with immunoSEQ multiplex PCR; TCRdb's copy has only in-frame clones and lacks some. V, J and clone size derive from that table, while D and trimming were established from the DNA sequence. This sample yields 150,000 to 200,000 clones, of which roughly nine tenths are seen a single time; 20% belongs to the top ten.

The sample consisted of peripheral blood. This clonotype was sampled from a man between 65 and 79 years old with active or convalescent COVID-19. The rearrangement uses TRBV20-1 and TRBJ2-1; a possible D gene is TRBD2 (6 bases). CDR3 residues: CSASRETSLGEQFF. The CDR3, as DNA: TGCAGTGCTAGTCGGGAGACAAGTCTCGGTGAGCAGTTCTTC.